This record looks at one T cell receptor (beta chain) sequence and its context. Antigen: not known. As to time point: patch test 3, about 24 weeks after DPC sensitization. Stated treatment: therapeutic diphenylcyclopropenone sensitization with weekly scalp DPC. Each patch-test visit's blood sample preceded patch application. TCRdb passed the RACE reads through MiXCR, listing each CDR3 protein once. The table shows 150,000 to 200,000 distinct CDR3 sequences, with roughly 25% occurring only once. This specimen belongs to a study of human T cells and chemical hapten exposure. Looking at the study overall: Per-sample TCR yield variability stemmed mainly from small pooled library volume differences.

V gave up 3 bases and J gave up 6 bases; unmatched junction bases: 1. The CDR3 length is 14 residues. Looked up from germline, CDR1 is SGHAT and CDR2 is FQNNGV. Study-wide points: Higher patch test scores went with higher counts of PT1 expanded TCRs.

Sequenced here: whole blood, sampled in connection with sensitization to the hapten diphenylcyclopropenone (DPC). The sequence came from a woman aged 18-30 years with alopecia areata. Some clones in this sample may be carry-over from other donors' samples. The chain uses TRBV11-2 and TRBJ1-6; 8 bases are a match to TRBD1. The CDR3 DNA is TGTGCCAGCAGCTTGGGACAGGCTAATTCACCCCTCCACTTT. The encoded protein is CASSLGQANSPLHF.